This T cell receptor beta chain comes out of a study of blood T cell repertoires in COVID-19. Original data processing: The authors estimated nucleated cell counts from reference gene primer amplification. Assay: immunoSEQ multiplex PCR; the TCRdb copy retains only in-frame clones and omits some. V and J calls and clone size are copied from that table; D and trimming were computed from the DNA. The sample includes about 380,000 clones, about 87% of them seen just once. From germline, CDR1 is MNHEY and CDR2 SMNVEV (reference sequence). This CDR3 is 16 amino acids long. The junction had 6 bases not matched to a gene; V was cut back by 6 bases and J by 1 base.

The rearrangement uses TRBV27 and TRBJ2-6; TRBD2 matches 7 bases. The sequence derives from a man in his thirties or forties who had recovered from COVID-19. Specimen: PBMCs or T cells enriched from blood (not recorded which). The CDR3 nucleotides read TGTGCCAGCAGCCCGAGCGGGGAATCTGGGGCCAACGTCCTGACTTTC. Translation: CASSPSGESGANVLTF.